This TCR beta chain appears in the sequencing data of a study of blood T cell repertoires in COVID-19. For the study at large: There were acute and convalescent COVID-19 samples, and they came from the United States, Italy and Spain. T cells, B-cell-depleted T cells, or PBMCs provided the cDNA or gDNA that served as material.

The CDR3 totals 14 residues. Germline CDR1 GTSNPN, CDR2 SVGIG (reference sequence). The V segment lost 2 bases and the J segment 2 bases; nucleotides outside the gene matches: 5. Assay: immunoSEQ multiplex PCR; the TCRdb copy retains only in-frame clones and omits some. The repertoire holds about 190,000 clones, less than 90% seen once, with approximately 1% in the top ten. Sequencing was performed on peripheral blood. The chain has TRBV30 and TRBJ2-7; TRBD1 aligns across 8 bases. The sequence was obtained from a man aged 25 to 40 with acute or convalescent COVID-19. Here the CDR3 DNA reads TGTGCCTGGAGTTGGGGACAGGTCCCCTACGAGCAGTACTTC. Its translation is CAWSWGQVPYEQYF.